This TCR beta chain derives from a study of CD4 T cells in relation to SARS-CoV-2 and coronaviruses (dated by TCRdb to the early 2020s). Study-level background: In the ViraFEST assay, PBMCs were cultured with antigen for about eleven days, after which TCR beta CDR3s were sequenced to identify antigen-specific clonal expansions. A different, Illumina-based TCR-beta assay was used to sequence expansion assays from other donors in the study. The Adaptive Biotechnologies TCR-sequencing kit was used to sequence samples from three pre-COVID donors and the naive versus memory experiments, whereas other data were Illumina-based. Patient-derived lymphoblastoid cell lines were used to map the HLA restriction of shared crossreactive spike epitopes. The negative reference condition was either a culture with an HIV-1 Nef peptide pool or a culture with no peptide. The study assessed, at the TCR clonotype level, memory CD4+ T cell crossreactivity between SARS-CoV-2 and common cold coronavirus spike proteins. The study at large found these results: Since the crossreactivity analysis centred on spike protein, crossreactivity against other viral proteins was not assessed. Memory CD4+ clonotypes crossrecognizing SARS-CoV-2 and at least one common cold coronavirus spike were found in roughly 65% of donors. Pre-pandemic and post-infection samples were not both contributed by any donor, so tracing of the source of pre-existing responses was limited. The study was limited by small numbers of patients and tested TCRs. Compared with monoreactive clones, crossreactive clones had significantly weaker SARS-CoV-2-driven expansion, a result consistent with antigenic imprinting.

Of note for this clone: There is no known antigen for this receptor. Per-base qualities were not stored, and no clone one base away is much larger.

CD4+ T cells from unexposed donors were collected before the COVID-19 pandemic (2011-2018). The EasySep CD4+ T cell isolation kit was used to isolate CD4+ T cells once the cultures had run for roughly 10 days. As cell number allowed, CD4+ T cells from unexposed donors were tested for reactivity to SARS-CoV-2 S and N and to four common cold coronavirus spike pools. Each well received 2.2 million or so PBMCs, cultured in IMDM supplemented with approximately 5.2% human AB serum and 9.5 to 10 IU/ml IL-2. Half of the culture medium was replaced with fresh IL-2-containing medium on days 3 and 7. In general, every peptide culture condition was set up in three replicate wells. The leukapheresis product for the unexposed donors was obtained through commercial purchase. PBMCs were isolated from leukapheresis product or whole blood by Ficoll-Paque PLUS gradient centrifugation. The PBMCs went either fresh into the expansion assay or into cryopreservation at -140 degrees C. The QIAamp Micro DNA Kit was used to extract genomic DNA from the CD4+ T cells.

The library was made by the immunoSEQ multiplex PCR assay. Under the source paper's analysis protocol: During preprocessing, nonproductive sequences were removed, along with CDR3s that did not begin with C, did not end with F or W, or were shorter than 7 amino acids. Antigen-specific clonotypes were called with the MANAFEST web app on the basis of expansion relative to the reference and to other culture wells. To be counted as positive, a clone had to show significant expansion compared with the reference culture, at an FDR below 0.05, in 2 of 3 replicate wells. For a clone to be considered positive, significant expansion relative to all other tandem wells and an odds ratio above 5 were also required. CDR3 homology was quantified as pairwise Levenshtein distance, calculated with the stringdist R package after three terminal residues were trimmed from each end. In its TCRdb copy, this immuneACCESS table keeps in-frame sequences only and misses some clones. Where compared with another copy, unresolved V genes explain less than half of these, and the others have no known cause. V and J calls and clone size are copied from that table; D and trimming were computed from the DNA. The sample table shows 20,000 to 25,000 clones, and approximately 68% are seen once. 19% of the sample rests with the top ten.

Via the germline V gene, CDR1 is WSHSY and CDR2 SAAADI. The CDR3 numbers 15 residues from cysteine through phenylalanine. Only the CDR3 region is kept as DNA, spanning 45 bases read in frame from base 1. Trimmed from V: 6 bases; trimmed from J: 8 bases; junction bases lacking a gene match: 10. This TCR came from a human donor in good health. Sequencing was performed on CD4+ T cells from PBMCs, cultured in vitro. The chain joins TRBV10-2 to TRBJ1-4; TRBD1 aligns with 9 central bases. The nucleotides are TGCGCCAGCAGGGACTCGGACAGGGGTGACGAAAAACTGTTTTTT. It specifies CASRDSDRGDEKLFF.